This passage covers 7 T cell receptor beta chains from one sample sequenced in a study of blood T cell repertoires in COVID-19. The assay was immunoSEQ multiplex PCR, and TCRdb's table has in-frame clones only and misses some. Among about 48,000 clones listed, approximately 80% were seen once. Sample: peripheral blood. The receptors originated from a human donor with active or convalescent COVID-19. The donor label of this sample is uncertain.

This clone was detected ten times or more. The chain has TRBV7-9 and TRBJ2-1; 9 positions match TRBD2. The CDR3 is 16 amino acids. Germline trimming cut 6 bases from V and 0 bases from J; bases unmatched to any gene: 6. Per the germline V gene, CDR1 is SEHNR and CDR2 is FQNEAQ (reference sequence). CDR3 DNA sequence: TGTGCCAGCAGATCTGATAGCGGGAGCTCCTACAATGAGCAGTTCTTC. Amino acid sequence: CASRSDSGSSYNEQFF.

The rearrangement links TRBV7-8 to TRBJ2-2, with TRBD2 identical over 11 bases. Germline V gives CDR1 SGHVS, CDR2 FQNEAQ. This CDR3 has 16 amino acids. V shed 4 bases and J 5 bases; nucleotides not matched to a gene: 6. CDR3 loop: CASSSKRLAGTGELFF. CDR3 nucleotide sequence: TGTGCCAGCAGCTCGAAACGACTAGCGGGGACCGGGGAGCTGTTTTTT.

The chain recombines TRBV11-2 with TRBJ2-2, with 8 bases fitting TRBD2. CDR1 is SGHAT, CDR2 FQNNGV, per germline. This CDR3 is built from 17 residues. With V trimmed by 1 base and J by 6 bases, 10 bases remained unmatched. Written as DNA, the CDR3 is TGTGCCAGCAGCTTAGTGTCGGGAGGGCGTATCGCCGGGGAGCTGTTTTTT. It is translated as CASSLVSGGRIAGELFF.

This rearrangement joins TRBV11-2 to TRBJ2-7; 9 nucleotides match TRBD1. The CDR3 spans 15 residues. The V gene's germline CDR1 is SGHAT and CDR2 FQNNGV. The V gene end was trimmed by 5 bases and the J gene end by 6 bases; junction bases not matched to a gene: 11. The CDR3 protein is CASSAEQGASVEQYF. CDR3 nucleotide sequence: TGTGCCAGCAGCGCTGAACAGGGGGCATCGGTCGAGCAGTACTTC.

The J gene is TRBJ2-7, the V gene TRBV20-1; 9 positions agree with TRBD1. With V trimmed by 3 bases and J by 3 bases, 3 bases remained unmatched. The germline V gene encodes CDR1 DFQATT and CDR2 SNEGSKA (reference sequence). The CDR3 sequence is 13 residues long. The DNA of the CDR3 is TGCAGTGCTAGTCCGGGACAGGGCTACGAGCAGTACTTC. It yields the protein CSASPGQGYEQYF.

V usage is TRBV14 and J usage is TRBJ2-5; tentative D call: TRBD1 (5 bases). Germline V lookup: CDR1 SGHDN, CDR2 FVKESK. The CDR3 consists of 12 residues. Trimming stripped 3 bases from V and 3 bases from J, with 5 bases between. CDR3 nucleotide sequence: TGTGCCAGCAGCCACAGGGAAGAGACCCAGTACTTC. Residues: CASSHREETQYF. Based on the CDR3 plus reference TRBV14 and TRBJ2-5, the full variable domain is EAGVTQFPSHSVIEKGQTVTLRCDPISGHDNLYWYRRVMGKEIKFLLHFVKESKQDESGMPNNRFLAERTGGTYSTLKVQPAELEDSGVYFCASSHREETQYFGPGTRLLVL.

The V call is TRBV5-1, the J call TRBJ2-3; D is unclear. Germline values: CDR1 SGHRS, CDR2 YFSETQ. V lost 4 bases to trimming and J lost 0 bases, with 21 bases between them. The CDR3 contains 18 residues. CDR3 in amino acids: CASSPRLLKLHSTDTQYF. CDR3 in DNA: TGCGCCAGCAGCCCCCGGCTACTAAAACTCCATAGCACAGATACGCAGTATTTT.